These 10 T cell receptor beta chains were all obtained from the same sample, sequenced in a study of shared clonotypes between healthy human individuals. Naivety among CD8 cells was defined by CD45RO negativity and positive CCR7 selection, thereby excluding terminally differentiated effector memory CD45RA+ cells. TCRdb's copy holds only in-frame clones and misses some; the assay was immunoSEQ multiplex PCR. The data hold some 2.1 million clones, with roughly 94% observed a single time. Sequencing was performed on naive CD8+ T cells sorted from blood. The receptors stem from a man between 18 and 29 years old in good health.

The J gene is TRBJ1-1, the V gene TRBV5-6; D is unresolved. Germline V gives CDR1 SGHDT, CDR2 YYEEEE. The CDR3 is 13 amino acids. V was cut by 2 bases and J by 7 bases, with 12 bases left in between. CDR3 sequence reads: CASSFGQLFEAFF. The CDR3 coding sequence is TGTGCCAGCAGCTTCGGGCAGCTATTTGAAGCTTTCTTT.

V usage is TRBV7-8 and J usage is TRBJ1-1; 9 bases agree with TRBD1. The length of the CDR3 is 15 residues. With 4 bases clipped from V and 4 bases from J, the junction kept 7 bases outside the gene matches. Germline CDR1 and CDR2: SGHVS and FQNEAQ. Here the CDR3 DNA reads TGTGCCAGCAGCTCTACAGGGGGCGGGGGCACTGAAGCTTTCTTT. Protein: CASSSTGGGGTEAFF.

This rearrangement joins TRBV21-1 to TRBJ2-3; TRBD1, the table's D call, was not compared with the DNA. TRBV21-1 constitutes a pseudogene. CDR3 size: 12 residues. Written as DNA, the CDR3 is TGTGCCAGTGTGACAGGGACAGATACGCAGTATTTT. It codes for CASVTGTDTQYF.

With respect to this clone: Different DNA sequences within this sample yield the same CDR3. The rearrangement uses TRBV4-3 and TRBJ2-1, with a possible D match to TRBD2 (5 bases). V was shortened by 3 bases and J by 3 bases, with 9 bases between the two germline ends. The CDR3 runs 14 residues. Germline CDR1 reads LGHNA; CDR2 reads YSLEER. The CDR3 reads CASSQGDGYNEQFF. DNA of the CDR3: TGCGCCAGCAGCCAGGGAGATGGCTACAATGAGCAGTTCTTC.

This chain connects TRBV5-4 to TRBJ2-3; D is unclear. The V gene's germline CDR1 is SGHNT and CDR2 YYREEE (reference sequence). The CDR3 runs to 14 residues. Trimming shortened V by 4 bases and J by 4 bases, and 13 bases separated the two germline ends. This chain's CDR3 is CASSPDLGSDTQYF. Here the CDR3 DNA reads TGTGCCAGCAGCCCAGACTTGGGGTCAGATACGCAGTATTTT.

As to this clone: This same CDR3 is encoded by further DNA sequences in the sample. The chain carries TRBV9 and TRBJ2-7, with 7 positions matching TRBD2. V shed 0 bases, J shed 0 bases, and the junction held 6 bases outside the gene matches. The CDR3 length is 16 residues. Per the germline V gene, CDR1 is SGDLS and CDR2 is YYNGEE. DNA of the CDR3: TGTGCCAGCAGCGTAGGTCCTAGCGGAAGCTCCTACGAGCAGTACTTC. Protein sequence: CASSVGPSGSSYEQYF.

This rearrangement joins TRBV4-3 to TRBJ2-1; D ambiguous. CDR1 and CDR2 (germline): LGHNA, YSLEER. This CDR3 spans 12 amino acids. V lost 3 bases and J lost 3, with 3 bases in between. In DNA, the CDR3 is TGCGCCAGCAGCCACAACTACAATGAGCAGTTCTTC. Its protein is CASSHNYNEQFF.

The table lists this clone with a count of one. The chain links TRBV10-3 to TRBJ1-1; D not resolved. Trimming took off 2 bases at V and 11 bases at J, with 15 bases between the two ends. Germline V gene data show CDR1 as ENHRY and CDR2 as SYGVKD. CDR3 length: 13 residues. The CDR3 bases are TGTGCCATCAGTGAGCCCTCAACTCCTCCGGCTTTCTTT. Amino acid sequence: CAISEPSTPPAFF.

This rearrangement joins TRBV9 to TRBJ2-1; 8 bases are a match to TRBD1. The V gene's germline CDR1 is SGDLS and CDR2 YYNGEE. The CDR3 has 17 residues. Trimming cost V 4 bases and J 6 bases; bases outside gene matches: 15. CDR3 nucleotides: TGTGCCAGCAGCTTGGGGGGTGGGACAGGCTTGGCCAATGAGCAGTTCTTC. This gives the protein CASSLGGGTGLANEQFF.

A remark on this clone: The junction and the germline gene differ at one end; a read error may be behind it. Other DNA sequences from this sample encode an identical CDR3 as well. The CDR3 DNA reads TGTGCCAGTAGATTAGCGGGAGGGTACGAGCAGTACTTT. The encoded protein is CASRLAGGYEQYF. V usage is TRBV19 and J usage is TRBJ2-7; 11 bases are a match to TRBD2. This CDR3 has 13 amino acids. The germline V gene has CDR1 LNHDA and CDR2 SQIVND (reference sequence). Full variable domain (remainder filled in from reference TRBV19 and TRBJ2-7): DGGITQSPKYLFRKEGQNVTLSCEQNLNHDAMYWYRQDPGQGLRLIYYSQIVNDFQKGDIAEGYSVSREKKESFPLTVTSAQKNPTAFYLCASRLAGGYEQYFGPGTRLTVT.